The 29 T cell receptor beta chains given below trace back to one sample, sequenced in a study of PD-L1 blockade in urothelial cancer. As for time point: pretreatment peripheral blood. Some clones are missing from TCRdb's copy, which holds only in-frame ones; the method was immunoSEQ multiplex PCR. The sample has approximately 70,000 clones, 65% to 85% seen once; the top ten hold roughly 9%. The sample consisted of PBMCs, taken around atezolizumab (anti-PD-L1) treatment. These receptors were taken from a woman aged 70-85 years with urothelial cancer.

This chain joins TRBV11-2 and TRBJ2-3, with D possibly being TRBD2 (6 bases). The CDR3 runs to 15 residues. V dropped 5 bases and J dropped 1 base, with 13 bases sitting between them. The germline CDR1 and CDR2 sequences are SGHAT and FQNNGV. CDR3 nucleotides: TGTGCCAGCAGCCCCGGAGTAGCGGGCACAGATACGCAGTATTTT. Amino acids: CASSPGVAGTDTQYF.

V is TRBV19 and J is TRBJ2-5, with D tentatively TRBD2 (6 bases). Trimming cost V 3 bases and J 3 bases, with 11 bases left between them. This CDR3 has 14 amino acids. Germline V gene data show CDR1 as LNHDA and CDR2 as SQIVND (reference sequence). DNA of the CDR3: TGTGCCAGTAGTATTGGAGGGGTAGAAGAGACCCAGTACTTC. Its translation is CASSIGGVEETQYF.

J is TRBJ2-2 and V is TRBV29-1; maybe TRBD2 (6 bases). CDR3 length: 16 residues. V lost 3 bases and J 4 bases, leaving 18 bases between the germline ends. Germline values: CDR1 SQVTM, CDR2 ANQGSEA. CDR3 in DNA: TGCAGCGTTGAGGAGCTCGGGGGACGTCGCACCGGGGAGCTGTTTTTT. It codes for CSVEELGGRRTGELFF.

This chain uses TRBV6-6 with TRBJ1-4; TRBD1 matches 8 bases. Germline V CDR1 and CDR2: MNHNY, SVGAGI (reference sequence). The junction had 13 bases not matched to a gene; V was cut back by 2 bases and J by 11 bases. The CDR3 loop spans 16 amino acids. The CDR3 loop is CASSYLPGQGGQKLFF. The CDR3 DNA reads TGTGCCAGCAGTTACCTCCCAGGACAGGGAGGCCAGAAACTGTTTTTT.

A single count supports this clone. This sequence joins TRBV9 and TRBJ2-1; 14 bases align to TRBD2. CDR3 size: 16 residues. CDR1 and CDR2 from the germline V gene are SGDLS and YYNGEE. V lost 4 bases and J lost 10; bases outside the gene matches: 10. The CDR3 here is CASSFRGGLAGDEQFF. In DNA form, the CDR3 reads TGTGCCAGCAGCTTTCGTGGGGGACTAGCGGGAGACGAGCAGTTCTTC. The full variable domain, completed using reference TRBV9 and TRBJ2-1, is DSGVTQTPKHLITATGQRVTLRCSPRSGDLSVYWYQQSLDQGLQFLIQYYNGEERAKGNILERFSAQQFPDLHSELNLSSLELGDSALYFCASSFRGGLAGDEQFFGPGTRLTVL.

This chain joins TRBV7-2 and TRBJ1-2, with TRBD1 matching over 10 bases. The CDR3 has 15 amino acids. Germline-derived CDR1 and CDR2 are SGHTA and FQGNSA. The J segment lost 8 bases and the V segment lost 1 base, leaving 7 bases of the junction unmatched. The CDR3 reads CASSLVTGGWDGYTF. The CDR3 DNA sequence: TGTGCCAGCAGCTTAGTGACAGGGGGCTGGGACGGCTACACCTTC.

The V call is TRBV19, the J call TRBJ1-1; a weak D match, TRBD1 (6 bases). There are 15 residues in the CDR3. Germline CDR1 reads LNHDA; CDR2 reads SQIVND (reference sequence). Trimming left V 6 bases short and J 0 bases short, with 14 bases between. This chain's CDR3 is CASRGGGGMNTEAFF. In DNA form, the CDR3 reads TGTGCCAGTAGGGGAGGGGGAGGAATGAACACTGAAGCTTTCTTT.

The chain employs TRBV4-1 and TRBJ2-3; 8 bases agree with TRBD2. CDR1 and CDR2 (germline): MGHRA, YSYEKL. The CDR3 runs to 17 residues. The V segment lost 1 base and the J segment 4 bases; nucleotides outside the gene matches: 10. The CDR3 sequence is CASSQGSVSGKADTQYF. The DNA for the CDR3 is TGCGCCAGCAGCCAAGGGTCAGTTAGCGGGAAGGCAGATACGCAGTATTTT.

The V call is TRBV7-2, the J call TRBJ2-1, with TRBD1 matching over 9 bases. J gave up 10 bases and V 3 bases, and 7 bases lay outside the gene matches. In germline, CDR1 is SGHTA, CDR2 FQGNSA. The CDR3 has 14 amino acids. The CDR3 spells CASSLTGGLGEQFF. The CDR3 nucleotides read TGTGCCAGCAGCTTGACAGGGGGATTAGGAGAGCAGTTCTTC.

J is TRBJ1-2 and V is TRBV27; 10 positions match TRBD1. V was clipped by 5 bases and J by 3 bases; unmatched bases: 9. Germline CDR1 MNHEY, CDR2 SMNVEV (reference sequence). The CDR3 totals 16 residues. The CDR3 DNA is TGTGCCAGCAGTCGCCGACAGGGGGCGGGCGACTATGGCTACACCTTC. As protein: CASSRRQGAGDYGYTF.

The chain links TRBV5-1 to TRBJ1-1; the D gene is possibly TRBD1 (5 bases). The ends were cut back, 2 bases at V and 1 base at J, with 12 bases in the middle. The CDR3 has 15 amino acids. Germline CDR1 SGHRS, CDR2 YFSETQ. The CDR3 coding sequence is TGCGCCAGCAGCTTACGGGGGGGTCAGAACACTGAAGCTTTCTTT. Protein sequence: CASSLRGGQNTEAFF.

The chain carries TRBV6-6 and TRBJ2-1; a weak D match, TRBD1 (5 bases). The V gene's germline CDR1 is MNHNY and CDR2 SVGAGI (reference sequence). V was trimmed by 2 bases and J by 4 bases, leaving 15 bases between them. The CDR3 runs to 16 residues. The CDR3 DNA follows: TGTGCCAGCAGTTACGTTTGGCAGGGCGATTACAATGAGCAGTTCTTC. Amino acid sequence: CASSYVWQGDYNEQFF.

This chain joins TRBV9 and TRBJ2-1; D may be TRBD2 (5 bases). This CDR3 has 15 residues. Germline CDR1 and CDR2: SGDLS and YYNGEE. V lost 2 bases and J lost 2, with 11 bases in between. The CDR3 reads CASSVSERTYNEQFF. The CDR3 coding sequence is TGTGCCAGCAGCGTTTCGGAGCGGACCTACAATGAGCAGTTCTTC.

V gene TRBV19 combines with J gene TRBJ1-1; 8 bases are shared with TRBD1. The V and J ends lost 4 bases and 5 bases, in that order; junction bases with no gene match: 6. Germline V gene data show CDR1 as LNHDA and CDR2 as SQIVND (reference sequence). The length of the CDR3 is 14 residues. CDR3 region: CASSNQGARTEAFF. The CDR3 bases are TGTGCCAGTAGTAACCAGGGGGCACGAACTGAAGCTTTCTTT.

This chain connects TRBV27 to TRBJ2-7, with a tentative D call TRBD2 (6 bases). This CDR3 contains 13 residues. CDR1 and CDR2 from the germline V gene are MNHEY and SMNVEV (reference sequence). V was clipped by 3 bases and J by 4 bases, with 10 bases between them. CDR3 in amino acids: CASSFNGRYEQYF. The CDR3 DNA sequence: TGTGCCAGCAGTTTTAACGGGAGATACGAGCAGTACTTC.

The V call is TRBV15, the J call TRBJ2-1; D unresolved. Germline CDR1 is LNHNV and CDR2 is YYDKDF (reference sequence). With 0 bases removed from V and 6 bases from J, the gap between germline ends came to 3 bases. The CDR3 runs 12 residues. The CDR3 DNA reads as TGTGCCACCAGCAGAGATCTCAATGAGCAGTTCTTC. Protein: CATSRDLNEQFF.

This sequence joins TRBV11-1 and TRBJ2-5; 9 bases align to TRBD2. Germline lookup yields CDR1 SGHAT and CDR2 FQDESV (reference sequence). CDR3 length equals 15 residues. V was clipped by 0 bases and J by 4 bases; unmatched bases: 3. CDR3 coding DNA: TGTGCCAGCAGCTTAGCGGGACTAGCTACAGAGACCCAGTACTTC. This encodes CASSLAGLATETQYF.

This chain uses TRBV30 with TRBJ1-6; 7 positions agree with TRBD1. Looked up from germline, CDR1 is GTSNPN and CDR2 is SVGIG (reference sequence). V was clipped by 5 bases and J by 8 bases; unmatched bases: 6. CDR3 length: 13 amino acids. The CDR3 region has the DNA TGTGCCTGGGGAAGGCAGGGGGATTCACCCCTCCACTTT. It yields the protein CAWGRQGDSPLHF.

The CDR3 DNA reads as TGTGCCAGCAGCGTAGCTGCTGGGACAGGGGAGAATGAGCAGTTCTTC. Residues: CASSVAAGTGENEQFF. V is TRBV9 and J is TRBJ2-1, with 10 bases aligning to TRBD1. The CDR3 length is 16 residues. J was trimmed by 7 bases and V by 0 bases; bases with no gene match: 7. Germline CDR1 and CDR2: SGDLS and YYNGEE.

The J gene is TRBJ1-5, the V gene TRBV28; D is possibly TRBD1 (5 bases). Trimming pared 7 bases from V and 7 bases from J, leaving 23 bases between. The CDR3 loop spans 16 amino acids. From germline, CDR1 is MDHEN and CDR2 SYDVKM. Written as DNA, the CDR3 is TGTGCCAGCACACCGTCGACAGTTATCATCAACCAGCCCCAGCATTTT. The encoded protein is CASTPSTVIINQPQHF.

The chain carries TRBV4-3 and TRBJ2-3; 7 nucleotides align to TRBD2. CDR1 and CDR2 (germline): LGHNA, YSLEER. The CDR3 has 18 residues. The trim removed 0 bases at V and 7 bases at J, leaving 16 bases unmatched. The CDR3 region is CASSQERPSPSGIYTQYF. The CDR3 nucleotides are TGCGCCAGCAGCCAAGAGAGGCCCTCGCCTAGCGGCATTTATACGCAGTATTTT.

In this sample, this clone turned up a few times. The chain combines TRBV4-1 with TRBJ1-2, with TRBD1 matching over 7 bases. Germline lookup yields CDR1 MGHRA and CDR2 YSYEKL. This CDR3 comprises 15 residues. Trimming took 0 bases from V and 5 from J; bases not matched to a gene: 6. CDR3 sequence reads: CASSQDMTGLYGYTF. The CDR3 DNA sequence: TGCGCCAGCAGCCAAGATATGACAGGGCTTTATGGCTACACCTTC.

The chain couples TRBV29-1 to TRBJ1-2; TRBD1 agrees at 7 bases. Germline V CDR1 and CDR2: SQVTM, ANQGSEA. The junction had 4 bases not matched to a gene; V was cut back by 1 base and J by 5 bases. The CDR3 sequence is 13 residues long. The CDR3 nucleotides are TGCAGCGTTGAAGGACAGGGCGGGTATGGCTACACCTTC. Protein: CSVEGQGGYGYTF. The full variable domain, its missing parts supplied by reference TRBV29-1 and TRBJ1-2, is SAVISQKPSRDICQRGTSLTIQCQVDSQVTMMFWYRQQPGQSLTLIATANQGSEATYESGFVIDKFPISRPNLTFSTLTVSNMSPEDSSIYLCSVEGQGGYGYTFGSGTRLTVV.

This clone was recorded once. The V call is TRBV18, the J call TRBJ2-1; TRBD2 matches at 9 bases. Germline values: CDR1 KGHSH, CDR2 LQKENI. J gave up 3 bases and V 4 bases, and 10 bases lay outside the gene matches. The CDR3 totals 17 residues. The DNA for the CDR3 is TGTGCCAGCTCACTTCCCTCCGGGACTAGCAGCTACAATGAGCAGTTCTTC. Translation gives CASSLPSGTSSYNEQFF.

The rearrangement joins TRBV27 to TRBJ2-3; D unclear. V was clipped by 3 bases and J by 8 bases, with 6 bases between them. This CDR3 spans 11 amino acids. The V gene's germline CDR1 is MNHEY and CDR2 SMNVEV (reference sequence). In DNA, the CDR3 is TGTGCCAGCAGTTTCCAGGCTACGCAGTATTTT. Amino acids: CASSFQATQYF.

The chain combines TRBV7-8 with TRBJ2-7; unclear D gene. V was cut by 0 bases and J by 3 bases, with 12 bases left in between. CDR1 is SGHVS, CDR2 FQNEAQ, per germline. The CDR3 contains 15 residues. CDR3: CASSLAGSAIYEQYF. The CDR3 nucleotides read TGTGCCAGCAGCTTAGCCGGCAGCGCAATCTACGAGCAGTACTTC.

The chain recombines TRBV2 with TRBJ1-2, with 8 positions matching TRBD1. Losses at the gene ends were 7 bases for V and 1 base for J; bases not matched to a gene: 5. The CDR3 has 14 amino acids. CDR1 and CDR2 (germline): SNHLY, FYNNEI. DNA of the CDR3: TGTGCCAGCACTGGACAGGGCTTTAACTATGGCTACACCTTC. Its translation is CASTGQGFNYGYTF. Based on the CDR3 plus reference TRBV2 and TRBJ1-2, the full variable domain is EPEVTQTPSHQVTQMGQEVILRCVPISNHLYFYWYRQILGQKVEFLVSFYNNEISEKSEIFDDQFSVERPDGSNFTLKIRSTKLEDSAMYFCASTGQGFNYGYTFGSGTRLTVV.

CDR3 nucleotides: TGCGCCAGCAGCTTGGATGGAGGGGGCCACTCTGGGGCCAACGTCCTGACTTTC. This gives the protein CASSLDGGGHSGANVLTF. The V call is TRBV5-1, the J call TRBJ2-6; D is perhaps TRBD1 (7 bases). The germline V gene encodes CDR1 SGHRS and CDR2 YFSETQ. The CDR3 runs 18 residues. The V end lost 0 bases, the J end lost 0 bases, and 13 bases lay between the germline ends.

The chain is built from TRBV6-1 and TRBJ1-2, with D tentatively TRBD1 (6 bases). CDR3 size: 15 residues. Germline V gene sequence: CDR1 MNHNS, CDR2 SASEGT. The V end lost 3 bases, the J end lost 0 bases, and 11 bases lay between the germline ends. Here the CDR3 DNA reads TGTGCCAGCAGTGATGACAGGAAAGCTAACTATGGCTACACCTTC. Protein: CASSDDRKANYGYTF.